This TCR beta chain was retrieved from a study of blood T cell repertoires in COVID-19. Only in-frame clones appear in the TCRdb table, and some are missing; sequencing was by immunoSEQ multiplex PCR. The table records about 230,000 clones, 84% of them present only once. Germline assignment: CDR1 SGHDN and CDR2 FVKESK. CDR3 length: 13 residues. After removal of 3 bases from V and 10 bases from J, the junction contained 3 bases not matched to a gene. This clone was seen a few times. The chain links TRBV14 to TRBJ1-4; 9 bases line up with TRBD1. Sequencing was carried out using peripheral blood. The receptor was isolated from a woman in her thirties or forties who had recovered from COVID-19. CDR3 sequence reads: CASSHDRGGKLFF. The CDR3 nucleotides are TGTGCCAGCAGCCACGACAGGGGGGGAAAACTGTTTTTT.